This TCR beta chain was captured by sequencing in a study of T cell responses to AZD1222 COVID-19 vaccine. The V gene lost 3 bases and the J gene lost 7 bases, with 10 bases spanning the gap. This CDR3 comprises 13 residues. Data came from immunoSEQ multiplex PCR; TCRdb stores just in-frame clones and leaves some out. The sample yields approximately 150,000 clones, around 93% seen once. Whole-study results and caveats: In all cases, repertoires were sampled only after the peak T cell response. Unmutated variant regions are reportedly targeted by nearly half of spike-specific TCRs.

About this clone itself: Its antigen is undetermined. The sample contains more than one DNA sequence encoding this CDR3.

The chain employs TRBV12-3 or TRBV12-4 and TRBJ1-5; TRBD1 might be the D (6 bases). The TCR comes from an adult in good health. This sample comprised peripheral blood, obtained on day 0 of AZD1222 vaccination. The CDR3 spells CASSFGGGQPQHF. CDR3 nucleotides: TGTGCCAGCAGTTTTGGGGGGGGCCAGCCCCAGCATTTT.